The entry below gives a single T cell receptor (beta chain) sequence along with its context. Reverse transcription of roughly 0.45 to 1 ug RNA was carried out with random hexamers. Amplification of TCR beta CDR3 by immunoSEQ multiplex PCR spanned 54 Vbeta and 13 Jbeta. In TCRdb, the immunoSEQ multiplex PCR reads were re-called with MiXCR into one record per CDR3 protein. The sample has approximately 140,000 distinct CDR3 sequences; around 85% are singletons. The CDR3 consists of 17 residues. The ends were cut back, 1 base at V and 1 base at J, with 14 bases in the middle. The sample is drawn from a study of CD8 T cells in Susac syndrome. The authors sequenced TCR beta from blood CD8+ and CD4+ T cells.

The chain has TRBV12-3 or TRBV12-4 and TRBJ2-1; weak D call: TRBD2 (6 bases). The source of this sequence is a human donor with multiple sclerosis. The sample consisted of CD8+ T cells from PBMCs. DNA for the CDR3: TGTGCCAGCAGTTTAGTTGCCTACAGCGGGTCCTACAATGAGCAGTTCTTC. It yields the protein CASSLVAYSGSYNEQFF.